The 7 T cell receptor beta chains listed next were all sequenced from one sample in a study of blood T cell repertoires in COVID-19. Only in-frame clones appear in the TCRdb table, and some are missing; sequencing was by immunoSEQ multiplex PCR. Among 100,000 to 150,000 clones listed, 60% to 80% were seen once. Sequenced input: peripheral blood. The receptors derive from an older man with COVID-19, enrolled during active disease.

Only a few counts were recorded for this clone. V usage is TRBV11-2 and J usage is TRBJ2-2; TRBD2 aligns across 12 bases. The V segment lost 6 bases and the J segment 4 bases; nucleotides outside the gene matches: 12. This CDR3 spans 18 amino acids. Germline V gene sequence: CDR1 SGHAT, CDR2 FQNNGV. CDR3 nucleotide sequence: TGTGCCAGCAGTTACCGACTAGCGGGAGATCAGTCCACCGGGGAGCTGTTTTTT. It translates to CASSYRLAGDQSTGELFF.

The chain combines TRBV15 with TRBJ2-1; 11 bases align to TRBD2. The CDR3 runs to 15 residues. Germline CDR1 is LNHNV and CDR2 is YYDKDF (reference sequence). Losses at the gene ends were 4 bases for V and 2 bases for J; bases not matched to a gene: 1. CDR3 bases: TGTGCCACCAGCAAACTAGCGGGGGCCTACAATGAGCAGTTCTTC. Translation: CATSKLAGAYNEQFF.

The CDR3 loop is CASSRDRLTKQQGIGYTF. CDR3 sequence (DNA): TGTGCCAGCTCCCGGGACAGACTAACCAAACAACAAGGAATTGGCTACACCTTC. The chain is built from TRBV18 and TRBJ1-2, with TRBD1 matching 7 bases. Per germline, CDR1 KGHSH and CDR2 LQKENI. The CDR3 is made up of 18 amino acids. After removal of 6 bases from V and 7 bases from J, the junction contained 23 bases not matched to a gene. Combining the CDR3 with reference TRBV18 and TRBJ1-2 gives the whole variable domain NAGVMQNPRHLVRRRGQEARLRCSPMKGHSHVYWYRQLPEEGLKFMVYLQKENIIDESGMPKERFSAEFPKEGPSILRIQQVVRGDSAAYFCASSRDRLTKQQGIGYTFGSGTRLTVV.

V usage is TRBV13 and J usage is TRBJ1-1; TRBD1 matches 8 bases. The CDR3 contains 13 residues. Germline V CDR1 and CDR2: PRHDT, FYEKMQ (reference sequence). With 2 bases clipped from V and 8 bases from J, the junction kept 4 bases outside the gene matches. CDR3 nucleotide sequence: TGTGCCAGCAGCTTAACCAGGGGGCGGGAAGCTTTCTTT. The encoded protein is CASSLTRGREAFF. Complete variable domain (other parts from reference TRBV13 and TRBJ1-1): AAGVIQSPRHLIKEKRETATLKCYPIPRHDTVYWYQQGPGQDPQFLISFYEKMQSDKGSIPDRFSAQQFSDYHSELNMSSLELGDSALYFCASSLTRGREAFFGQGTRLTVV.

The gene calls are TRBV28 and TRBJ1-6; 7 nucleotides agree with TRBD1. The CDR3 covers 16 residues. After removal of 4 bases from V and 6 bases from J, the junction contained 9 bases not matched to a gene. Looked up from germline, CDR1 is MDHEN and CDR2 is SYDVKM. CDR3 loop: CASSSPTGVGNSPLHF. The CDR3 DNA follows: TGTGCCAGCAGTTCGCCCACAGGGGTAGGTAATTCACCCCTCCACTTT.

The chain links TRBV28 to TRBJ1-2; D call uncertain. The V end lost 8 bases, the J end lost 1 base, and 14 bases lay between the germline ends. The CDR3 is 14 amino acids. CDR1 and CDR2 from the germline V gene are MDHEN and SYDVKM. The CDR3 is CASLTRQINYGYTF. Here the CDR3 DNA reads TGTGCCAGCCTTACGCGGCAGATTAACTATGGCTACACCTTC.

This clone was recorded a few times. This chain links TRBV9 with TRBJ1-3, with a possible D match to TRBD1 (6 bases). Germline V lookup: CDR1 SGDLS, CDR2 YYNGEE. The V end was cut by 9 bases, the J end by 2 bases, with 9 bases between. CDR3 length: 12 residues. DNA for the CDR3: TGTGCCACCAAGGGGGCTGGAAACACCATATATTTT. Amino acids: CATKGAGNTIYF.